The 31 T cell receptor beta chains below all came from one sample that was sequenced in a study of cytomegalovirus exposure and HLA in healthy donors. Assay: immunoSEQ multiplex PCR; the TCRdb copy retains only in-frame clones and omits some. In the table there are under 150,000 clones, about 89% of which are singletons. The sequenced sample consisted of PBMCs. The receptor set was obtained from a man between 18 and 35 years old in good health and CMV-seronegative.

This clone showed up just once. V and J are TRBV9 and TRBJ2-5, with TRBD2 identical over 10 bases. Trimming at V came to 3 bases and at J to 1 base, leaving 12 bases not matched to a gene. CDR3 size: 18 residues. Germline V gives CDR1 SGDLS, CDR2 YYNGEE. CDR3 sequence (DNA): TGTGCCAGCAGCGCCGCTAGCGGGAGCACGATAAGCCAAGAGACCCAGTACTTC. Translation: CASSAASGSTISQETQYF. Drawing the rest from reference TRBV9 and TRBJ2-5, the complete variable domain is DSGVTQTPKHLITATGQRVTLRCSPRSGDLSVYWYQQSLDQGLQFLIQYYNGEERAKGNILERFSAQQFPDLHSELNLSSLELGDSALYFCASSAASGSTISQETQYFGPGTRLLVL.

The rearrangement joins TRBV19 to TRBJ1-2; the match to TRBD1 covers 9 bases. The germline V gene encodes CDR1 LNHDA and CDR2 SQIVND (reference sequence). This CDR3 region has 13 residues. The ends lost 6 bases at V and 6 bases at J; junction bases unmatched: 5. Written as DNA, the CDR3 is TGTGCCAGTAGCTACGGGACAGGGAATGGCTACACCTTC. As protein: CASSYGTGNGYTF.

The CDR3 reads CASSLLGVGLARRGEQYV. The CDR3 DNA reads as TGTGCCAGCAGCTTGCTGGGCGTAGGACTAGCGAGACGAGGGGAGCAGTACGTC. The chain employs TRBV5-7 and TRBJ2-7, with 9 bases fitting TRBD2. TRBV5-7 is recorded as an ORF, its role being uncertain. Trimming cost V 1 base and J 7 bases; bases outside gene matches: 18. The CDR3 runs 18 residues.

V usage is TRBV4-2 and J usage is TRBJ2-3, with 10 bases that match TRBD2. The trim removed 0 bases at V and 5 bases at J, leaving 5 bases unmatched. This CDR3 spans 16 amino acids. Per the germline V gene, CDR1 is LGHNA and CDR2 is YNFKEQ. CDR3 region: CASSQEERGGEDTQYF. The CDR3 DNA reads as TGTGCCAGCAGCCAAGAAGAGCGGGGGGGCGAAGATACGCAGTATTTT.

This chain joins TRBV5-6 and TRBJ2-2, with a tentative D call TRBD1 (5 bases). The CDR3 spans 15 residues. From germline, CDR1 is SGHDT and CDR2 YYEEEE. V dropped 0 bases and J dropped 3 bases, with 9 bases sitting between them. Written as DNA, the CDR3 is TGTGCCAGCAGCTTGGGCAGGGCGGACACCGGGGAGCTGTTTTTT. Its translation is CASSLGRADTGELFF.

The chain is built from TRBV6-1 and TRBJ2-1; a weak D match, TRBD1 (5 bases). The CDR3 covers 17 residues. CDR1 is MNHNS and CDR2 is SASEGT in the germline V gene. V was clipped by 4 bases and J by 4 bases, with 20 bases between them. CDR3 nucleotide sequence: TGTGCCAGCAGTGGACCTCTGACAGTCACCCTTTACAATGAGCAGTTCTTC. Protein product: CASSGPLTVTLYNEQFF.

The chain couples TRBV28 to TRBJ2-5; 12 bases line up with TRBD2. Germline CDR1 reads MDHEN; CDR2 reads SYDVKM. The CDR3 is made up of 19 amino acids. The V segment lost 0 bases and the J segment 0 bases; nucleotides outside the gene matches: 8. The CDR3 loop is CASSLWTASGRAYQETQYF. In nucleotides, the CDR3 is TGTGCCAGCAGTTTATGGACGGCTAGCGGGAGGGCCTACCAAGAGACCCAGTACTTC.

The chain carries TRBV4-2 and TRBJ1-1, with D possibly TRBD1 on 6 matching bases. CDR1 is LGHNA, CDR2 YNFKEQ, per germline. V was cut by 5 bases and J by 1 base, with 20 bases left in between. This CDR3 is built from 17 residues. The DNA for the CDR3 is TGTGCCAGCAGCGGCTCGGCCACAGGGATAGGGAACACTGAAGCTTTCTTT. Translation gives CASSGSATGIGNTEAFF.

The chain employs TRBV27 and TRBJ1-4; 9 bases agree with TRBD1. The CDR3 runs 16 residues. J lost 0 bases, V lost 3 bases, and 2 bases had no gene match. CDR1 MNHEY and CDR2 SMNVEV come from the germline V gene (reference sequence). Here the CDR3 DNA reads TGTGCCAGCAGTTTCAGGACAGGGGCAACTAATGAAAAACTGTTTTTT. Translated: CASSFRTGATNEKLFF.

The rearrangement links TRBV7-9 to TRBJ1-2, with D possibly TRBD1 on 6 matching bases. Germline V gene lookup returns CDR1 SEHNR and CDR2 FQNEAQ (reference sequence). The CDR3 spans 14 residues. V was trimmed by 3 bases and J by 4 bases, leaving 12 bases between them. The CDR3 loop is CASSLQGYGYGYTF. CDR3 in DNA: TGTGCCAGCAGCTTGCAGGGGTACGGCTATGGCTACACCTTC. The entire variable domain, with the rest obtained from reference TRBV7-9 and TRBJ1-2, is as follows: DTGVSQNPRHKITKRGQNVTFRCDPISEHNRLYWYRQTLGQGPEFLTYFQNEAQLEKSRLLSDRFSAERPKGSFSTLEIQRTEQGDSAMYLCASSLQGYGYGYTFGSGTRLTVV.

This chain links TRBV5-4 with TRBJ2-2; D unresolved. Germline V gene data show CDR1 as SGHNT and CDR2 as YYREEE (reference sequence). V lost 2 bases, J lost 1 base, and 9 bases lay in between. The CDR3 is 15 residues long. This chain's CDR3 is CASSFNDLNTGELFF. DNA of the CDR3: TGTGCCAGCAGCTTCAACGACTTGAACACCGGGGAGCTGTTTTTT.

This chain connects TRBV19 to TRBJ1-5; 11 bases line up with TRBD1. The CDR3 totals 13 residues. Germline CDR1 is LNHDA and CDR2 is SQIVND (reference sequence). Losses at the gene ends were 6 bases for V and 6 bases for J; bases not matched to a gene: 1. The DNA of the CDR3 is TGTGCCAGTAGCGGGACAGGGGGTCAGCCCCAGCATTTT. This codes for CASSGTGGQPQHF.

The rearrangement joins TRBV5-4 to TRBJ1-2; 7 bases map to TRBD1. After removal of 4 bases from V and 6 bases from J, the junction contained 12 bases not matched to a gene. CDR1 SGHNT and CDR2 YYREEE come from the germline V gene (reference sequence). There are 15 residues in the CDR3. The CDR3 bases are TGTGCCAGCAGCAGATCGACAGGGCCCTGGGATGGCTACACCTTC. Encoded protein: CASSRSTGPWDGYTF.

V usage is TRBV7-2 and J usage is TRBJ2-1; possibly TRBD1 for D (6 bases). CDR1 is SGHTA and CDR2 is FQGNSA in the germline V gene. The V and J ends lost 2 bases and 0 bases respectively, with 8 bases between them. CDR3 length: 15 residues. The DNA for the CDR3 is TGTGCCAGCAGCTTAAGGGACATCTCCTACAATGAGCAGTTCTTC. It encodes CASSLRDISYNEQFF.

The V and J genes are TRBV18 and TRBJ1-4, with D maybe TRBD1 (6 bases). The germline CDR1 and CDR2 sequences are KGHSH and LQKENI. The CDR3 sequence is 14 residues long. Trimming shortened V by 2 bases and J by 7 bases, and 11 bases separated the two germline ends. The CDR3 loop is CASSPKQGAEKLFF. CDR3 coding DNA: TGTGCCAGCTCACCAAAACAGGGAGCTGAAAAACTGTTTTTT. Combining the CDR3 with reference TRBV18 and TRBJ1-4 gives the whole variable domain NAGVMQNPRHLVRRRGQEARLRCSPMKGHSHVYWYRQLPEEGLKFMVYLQKENIIDESGMPKERFSAEFPKEGPSILRIQQVVRGDSAAYFCASSPKQGAEKLFFGSGTQLSVL.

This chain connects TRBV27 to TRBJ2-2, with 8 bases fitting TRBD2. V was pared by 7 bases and J by 0 bases, with 16 bases of the junction left unmatched. Germline V gene data show CDR1 as MNHEY and CDR2 as SMNVEV (reference sequence). This CDR3 region has 19 residues. The CDR3 region is CASTLLGGAGDTNTGELFF. The DNA for the CDR3 is TGTGCCAGCACCCTCCTGGGCGGAGCGGGGGATACGAACACCGGGGAGCTGTTTTTT.

This chain links TRBV29-1 with TRBJ2-1, with D uncertain. In germline, CDR1 is SQVTM, CDR2 ANQGSEA. The CDR3 totals 14 residues. V was clipped by 0 bases and J by 5 bases, with 11 bases between them. DNA for the CDR3: TGCAGCGTTGAAGATTGGTTCACTGACAATGAGCAGTTCTTC. This translates into CSVEDWFTDNEQFF.

J is TRBJ2-7 and V is TRBV9, with unresolved D. Deletions cut 0 bases from V and 5 bases from J, with 15 bases between. This CDR3 is 15 amino acids long. CDR1 is SGDLS and CDR2 is YYNGEE in the germline V gene. The CDR3 sequence is CASSVGVQAGHEQYF. CDR3 nucleotide sequence: TGTGCCAGCAGCGTAGGTGTGCAAGCAGGCCACGAGCAGTACTTC.

V gene TRBV27 combines with J gene TRBJ2-1; D unclear. This CDR3 comprises 16 residues. V dropped 6 bases and J dropped 0 bases, with 15 bases sitting between them. The germline gives CDR1 MNHEY, CDR2 SMNVEV (reference sequence). The DNA for the CDR3 is TGTGCCAGCAGCCATGGGCAGGTTAGCTCCTACAATGAGCAGTTCTTC. Translation gives CASSHGQVSSYNEQFF.

The V call is TRBV13, the J call TRBJ1-2; TRBD1 aligns across 9 bases. CDR3 length: 15 residues. The germline gives CDR1 PRHDT, CDR2 FYEKMQ (reference sequence). With V trimmed by 5 bases and J by 5 bases, 9 bases remained unmatched. Written as DNA, the CDR3 is TGTGCCAGCAGCACCGGGACAGGGACGATGTATGGCTACACCTTC. Its translation is CASSTGTGTMYGYTF. The full variable domain, in which reference TRBV13 and TRBJ1-2 provide the parts outside the CDR3, is AAGVIQSPRHLIKEKRETATLKCYPIPRHDTVYWYQQGPGQDPQFLISFYEKMQSDKGSIPDRFSAQQFSDYHSELNMSSLELGDSALYFCASSTGTGTMYGYTFGSGTRLTVV.

The rearrangement uses TRBV7-2 and TRBJ2-3; D remains unclear. Trimming stripped 2 bases from V and 2 bases from J, with 5 bases between. CDR1 SGHTA and CDR2 FQGNSA come from the germline V gene. CDR3 length: 13 residues. DNA for the CDR3: TGTGCCAGCAGCTTATTAAACACAGATACGCAGTATTTT. Encoded protein: CASSLLNTDTQYF. The whole variable domain, remainder taken from reference TRBV7-2 and TRBJ2-3, is GAGVSQSPSNKVTEKGKDVELRCDPISGHTALYWYRQSLGQGLEFLIYFQGNSAPDKSGLPSDRFSAERTGGSVSTLTIQRTQQEDSAVYLCASSLLNTDTQYFGPGTRLTVL.

This rearrangement joins TRBV5-1 to TRBJ2-2, with TRBD2 matching 16 bases. There are 17 residues in the CDR3. Germline lookup yields CDR1 SGHRS and CDR2 YFSETQ. After removal of 4 bases from V and 4 bases from J, the junction contained 4 bases not matched to a gene. CDR3 DNA sequence: TGCGCCAGCAGCAAGGGACTAGCGGGAGGGCCCACCGGGGAGCTGTTTTTT. Protein: CASSKGLAGGPTGELFF.

The V and J genes are TRBV27 and TRBJ1-1; tentative D call: TRBD1 (5 bases). The CDR3 is 11 amino acids. Germline V gives CDR1 MNHEY, CDR2 SMNVEV (reference sequence). V shed 7 bases and J shed 4 bases, with 7 bases lying between them. CDR3 nucleotides: TGTGCCAGCAACGGGGGCACTGAAGCTTTCTTT. Residues: CASNGGTEAFF.

The V call is TRBV6-5, the J call TRBJ1-1, with D hard to call. This CDR3 is 15 amino acids long. Germline V gene lookup returns CDR1 MNHEY and CDR2 SVGAGI. DNA of the CDR3: TGTGCAGCAAGCTGGGCGGGTGGGATGAACACTGAAGCTTTCTTT. Protein sequence: CAASWAGGMNTEAFF.

The rearrangement links TRBV6-1 to TRBJ1-5; 7 bases fit TRBD1. Trimming cost V 7 bases and J 11 bases; bases outside gene matches: 14. Germline V CDR1 and CDR2: MNHNS, SASEGT. This CDR3 is built from 14 residues. In DNA form, the CDR3 reads TGTGCCAGCAACTTAGAGACAGGGACATCGGCCCAGCATTTT. This encodes CASNLETGTSAQHF.

This clone came up a few times. This chain connects TRBV30 to TRBJ1-5; TRBD1 aligns across 8 bases. The CDR3 contains 13 residues. From germline, CDR1 is GTSNPN and CDR2 SVGIG (reference sequence). Trimming at V came to 1 base and at J to 4 bases, leaving 0 bases not matched to a gene. This CDR3 reads CAWSDRGNQPQHF. CDR3 DNA sequence: TGTGCCTGGAGTGACAGGGGGAATCAGCCCCAGCATTTT.

The rearrangement joins TRBV9 to TRBJ2-7; TRBD2 aligns across 12 bases. The CDR3 totals 16 residues. Germline CDR1 and CDR2: SGDLS and YYNGEE. With V trimmed by 5 bases and J by 0 bases, 6 bases remained unmatched. In DNA, the CDR3 is TGTGCCAGCAGTGCAGGACTAGCGGGGAACTCCTACGAGCAGTACTTC. It yields the protein CASSAGLAGNSYEQYF.

This chain joins TRBV5-6 and TRBJ2-1, with 8 bases matching TRBD2. With 3 bases clipped from V and 4 bases from J, the junction kept 12 bases outside the gene matches. The CDR3 is 17 residues long. Germline V lookup: CDR1 SGHDT, CDR2 YYEEEE. The CDR3, as DNA: TGTGCCAGCAGCTCCCCGGGACTAGATGCTCCTTACAATGAGCAGTTCTTC. Its protein is CASSSPGLDAPYNEQFF.

This clone was recorded once. This rearrangement joins TRBV27 to TRBJ2-7, with TRBD1 as a possible D gene (6 bases). Per the germline V gene, CDR1 is MNHEY and CDR2 is SMNVEV (reference sequence). The ends were cut back, 5 bases at V and 0 bases at J, with 11 bases in the middle. The CDR3 totals 14 residues. CDR3 nucleotides: TGTGCCAGCAGTCACACAGGGTTCTCCTACGAGCAGTACTTC. Translated: CASSHTGFSYEQYF.

The chain employs TRBV29-1 and TRBJ2-1; 9 positions match TRBD2. The germline gives CDR1 SQVTM, CDR2 ANQGSEA. The CDR3 contains 14 residues. V lost 4 bases to trimming and J lost 5 bases; unmatched junction nucleotides: 6. In DNA, the CDR3 is TGCAGCGTTGGCGGGAGGGCCCGTAACAATGAGCAGTTCTTC. This codes for CSVGGRARNNEQFF.

The chain uses TRBV6-5 and TRBJ1-2; D call uncertain. The CDR3 consists of 11 residues. Germline CDR1 reads MNHEY; CDR2 reads SVGAGI. V lost 7 bases and J lost 3, with 6 bases in between. In DNA form, the CDR3 reads TGTGCCAGCAAGCAGGACTATGGCTACACCTTC. Protein product: CASKQDYGYTF.